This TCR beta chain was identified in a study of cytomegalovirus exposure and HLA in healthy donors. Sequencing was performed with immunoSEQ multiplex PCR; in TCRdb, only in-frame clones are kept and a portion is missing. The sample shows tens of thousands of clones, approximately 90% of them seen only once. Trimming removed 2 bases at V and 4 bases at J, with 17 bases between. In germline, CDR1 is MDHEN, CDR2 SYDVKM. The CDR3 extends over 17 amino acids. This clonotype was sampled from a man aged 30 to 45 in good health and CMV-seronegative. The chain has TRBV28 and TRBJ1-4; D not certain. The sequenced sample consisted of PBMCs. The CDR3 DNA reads TGTGCCAGCAGTTTAAACGGGGTGGGAACCCTTAATGAAAAACTGTTTTTT. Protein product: CASSLNGVGTLNEKLFF. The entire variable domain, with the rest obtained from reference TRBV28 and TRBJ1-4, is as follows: DVKVTQSSRYLVKRTGEKVFLECVQDMDHENMFWYRQDPGLGLRLIYFSYDVKMKEKGDIPEGYSVSREKKERFSLILESASTNQTSMYLCASSLNGVGTLNEKLFFGSGTQLSVL.